Below, 18 T cell receptor beta chains from the same sample are listed, as sequenced in a study of regulatory T cells in long-lasting Graves disease. Combining iRepertoire HTBI primers with Arm-PCR of CDR3 regions, the authors built TCR beta libraries. TCRdb reanalysed the multiplex PCR reads using MiXCR and keeps one entry per CDR3 protein. Among more than 350,000 distinct CDR3 sequences listed, 14% to 15% were seen once. The sample's time point: newly diagnosed GD, antithyroid drugs for less than 3 months. Researchers made the TCR library from RNA that was extracted from PBMCs. This sample also belongs to another study, concerning T cells in Graves' hyperthyroidism and ophthalmopathy.

The source was peripheral blood mononuclear cells (PBMCs), collected at new diagnosis, from a patient treated with antithyroid drugs. The origin of the receptors is a woman under 40 with Graves disease.

In this sample, this clonotype turned up many times. The chain carries TRBV7-3 and TRBJ2-2; 7 bases fit TRBD2. The CDR3 runs 14 residues. Trimming took 7 bases from V and 4 from J; bases not matched to a gene: 6. Germline-derived CDR1 and CDR2 are SGHTA and FQGTGA. The chain's CDR3 is CASTLSGGTGELFF. The CDR3 nucleotides are TGTGCCAGCACCCTTTCGGGGGGCACCGGGGAGCTGTTTTTT.

This clonotype came up many times. J is TRBJ2-7 and V is TRBV7-2; D gene uncertain. The CDR3 runs to 15 residues. The ends were cut back, 2 bases at V and 5 bases at J, with 16 bases in the middle. Per the germline V gene, CDR1 is SGHTA and CDR2 is FQGNSA. The CDR3 sequence is CASSLFQVARNEQYF. CDR3 sequence (DNA): TGTGCCAGCAGCTTATTCCAGGTAGCTCGCAACGAGCAGTACTTC.

This clonotype was detected only a few times. The V call is TRBV30, the J call TRBJ2-5; 10 nucleotides match TRBD2. The germline gives CDR1 GTSNPN, CDR2 SVGIG (reference sequence). V gave up 4 bases and J gave up 6 bases; unmatched junction bases: 8. The CDR3 consists of 14 residues. The CDR3 bases are TGTGCCTGGACCAAGCGGGAGGGCCAGAAGACCCAGTACTTC. This codes for CAWTKREGQKTQYF.

The sample holds many counts of this clonotype. DNA for the CDR3: TGTGCCAGCAGCTTGGCGGGAGTAGACAATGAGCAGTTCTTC. Translated: CASSLAGVDNEQFF. This chain links TRBV28 with TRBJ2-1; TRBD2 agrees at 7 bases. The V segment lost 6 bases and the J segment 5 bases; nucleotides outside the gene matches: 7. This CDR3 comprises 14 residues. The germline CDR1 and CDR2 sequences are MDHEN and SYDVKM.

The V call is TRBV29-1, the J call TRBJ2-4; 7 bases are shared with TRBD2. Per the germline V gene, CDR1 is SQVTM and CDR2 is ANQGSEA. V shed 4 bases and J 8 bases; nucleotides not matched to a gene: 14. This CDR3 region has 15 residues. The DNA for the CDR3 is TGCAGCGTTGCTACTGGACTGGGGGGGATATACATTCAGTACTTC. It codes for CSVATGLGGIYIQYF.

This clonotype was detected a few times. Written as DNA, the CDR3 is TGTGCCAGCAGCTCCATAGACAGGGACGAGCAGTACTTC. It yields the protein CASSSIDRDEQYF. The chain joins TRBV7-9 to TRBJ2-7; the match to TRBD1 covers 7 bases. Unmatched junction bases numbered 5, after V lost 4 bases and J lost 5 bases. Germline lookup yields CDR1 SEHNR and CDR2 FQNEAQ (reference sequence). The CDR3 is made up of 13 amino acids.

This clonotype was seen only once. With a much larger clone just one base away, this may be a read error. The chain combines TRBV2 with TRBJ1-1; D is ambiguous. Trimming removed 6 bases at V and 10 bases at J, with 9 bases between. The CDR3 loop spans 10 amino acids. The germline V gene has CDR1 SNHLY and CDR2 FYNNEI. CDR3 amino acids: CASSTDRAFF. CDR3 sequence (DNA): TGTGCCAGCAGCACCGATAGAGCTTTCTTT.

This rearrangement joins TRBV6-1 to TRBJ2-3; the match to TRBD2 covers 13 bases. This CDR3 has 20 residues. Germline V gives CDR1 MNHNS, CDR2 SASEGT. Trimming cost V 5 bases and J 0 bases; bases outside gene matches: 14. The CDR3 spells CASSPELAGGPGASTDTQYF. The CDR3 DNA is TGTGCCAGCAGTCCCGAACTAGCGGGAGGGCCGGGGGCTAGCACAGATACGCAGTATTTT.

This chain links TRBV7-9 with TRBJ2-7, with D perhaps given as TRBD1 or TRBD2 (6 bases each). Germline CDR1 reads SEHNR; CDR2 reads FQNEAQ (reference sequence). V lost 0 bases to trimming and J lost 2 bases, with 17 bases between them. The CDR3 extends over 17 amino acids. Here the CDR3 DNA reads TGTGCCAGCAGCTTAGCTTCCGGGGGCGAGCGGACCTACGAGCAGTACTTC. Translating gives CASSLASGGERTYEQYF.

This clonotype was detected ten times or more. V and J are TRBV6-2 or TRBV6-3 and TRBJ2-5; TRBD2 matches at 8 bases. V lost 0 bases, J lost 5 bases, and 8 bases stayed unmatched. Looked up from germline, CDR1 is MNHEY and CDR2 is SVGEGT. The CDR3 sequence is 16 residues long. CDR3 DNA: TGTGCCAGCAGTTACTCAGACGGGAGGGCCTGGGAGACCCAGTACTTC. Protein product: CASSYSDGRAWETQYF.

This clonotype was counted ten times or more. The chain recombines TRBV5-1 with TRBJ1-1, with TRBD1 matching 7 bases. CDR1 SGHRS and CDR2 YFSETQ come from the germline V gene. The CDR3 length is 13 residues. V was clipped by 5 bases and J by 4 bases; unmatched bases: 5. The CDR3 reads CASRPGGGTEAFF. The CDR3, as DNA: TGCGCCAGCAGACCAGGGGGGGGCACTGAAGCTTTCTTT.

This clonotype occurred many times. The chain employs TRBV5-1 and TRBJ1-2; D remains ambiguous. Deletions cut 0 bases from V and 6 bases from J, with 15 bases between. The CDR3 runs to 15 residues. Germline V CDR1 and CDR2: SGHRS, YFSETQ. The DNA of the CDR3 is TGCGCCAGCAGCTTGGACGGTCCACAGCTAAATGGCTACACCTTC. Encoded protein: CASSLDGPQLNGYTF.

This clonotype showed up many times. The rearrangement joins TRBV9 to TRBJ1-2, with TRBD1 identical over 8 bases. The CDR3 has 17 amino acids. The J segment lost 4 bases and the V segment lost 1 base, leaving 12 bases of the junction unmatched. Germline lookup yields CDR1 SGDLS and CDR2 YYNGEE. The CDR3 reads CASSVPDQGALGYGYTF. As DNA, the CDR3 is TGTGCCAGCAGCGTACCCGACCAGGGGGCGCTGGGCTATGGCTACACCTTC. Based on the CDR3 plus reference TRBV9 and TRBJ1-2, the full variable domain is DSGVTQTPKHLITATGQRVTLRCSPRSGDLSVYWYQQSLDQGLQFLIQYYNGEERAKGNILERFSAQQFPDLHSELNLSSLELGDSALYFCASSVPDQGALGYGYTFGSGTRLTVV.

V is TRBV19 and J is TRBJ1-2, with D possibly TRBD1 on 5 matching bases. Trimming stripped 9 bases from V and 1 base from J, with 15 bases between. Looked up from germline, CDR1 is LNHDA and CDR2 is SQIVND (reference sequence). This CDR3 spans 14 amino acids. CDR3 residues: CASERTGDNYGYTF. Here the CDR3 DNA reads TGTGCCAGCGAGAGAACAGGTGATAACTATGGCTACACCTTC.

There are many counts of this clonotype. This chain uses TRBV7-9 with TRBJ2-1; 8 bases line up with TRBD1. Trimming removed 2 bases from V and 8 bases from J; junction bases left unmatched: 8. The germline V gene has CDR1 SEHNR and CDR2 FQNEAQ (reference sequence). The CDR3 spans 15 residues. The CDR3 DNA follows: TGTGCCAGCAGCTTATCCAGGGGGCGTCGGGATGAGCAGTTCTTC. Its translation: CASSLSRGRRDEQFF. Full variable domain (remainder filled in from reference TRBV7-9 and TRBJ2-1): DTGVSQNPRHKITKRGQNVTFRCDPISEHNRLYWYRQTLGQGPEFLTYFQNEAQLEKSRLLSDRFSAERPKGSFSTLEIQRTEQGDSAMYLCASSLSRGRRDEQFFGPGTRLTVL.

J is TRBJ1-1 and V is TRBV11-2; D uncertain. CDR3 length: 13 residues. Looked up from germline, CDR1 is SGHAT and CDR2 is FQNNGV. Trimming removed 6 bases at V and 5 bases at J, with 13 bases between. CDR3 loop: CASRTTMGTEAFF. For the CDR3, the DNA is TGTGCCAGCAGAACTACAATGGGGACTGAAGCTTTCTTT.

This clonotype was seen more than once but under ten times. The J gene is TRBJ1-5, the V gene TRBV30; D is uncertain. The CDR3 length is 13 residues. CDR1 GTSNPN and CDR2 SVGIG come from the germline V gene (reference sequence). Trimming shortened V by 2 bases and J by 4 bases, and 9 bases separated the two germline ends. CDR3 bases: TGTGCCTGGAGTCTGCAATGGAATCAGCCCCAGCATTTT. It translates to CAWSLQWNQPQHF.

This clonotype showed up just once. The chain is built from TRBV4-1 and TRBJ2-3; TRBD2 agrees at 12 bases. Germline V lookup: CDR1 MGHRA, CDR2 YSYEKL. After removal of 0 bases from V and 8 bases from J, the junction contained 18 bases not matched to a gene. The CDR3 loop spans 20 amino acids. In DNA, the CDR3 is TGCGCCAGCAGCCAAGACAAGGGACTAGCGGGTTGGGAGGCGGAGGGTACGCAGTATTTT. Translating it yields CASSQDKGLAGWEAEGTQYF.